This T cell receptor (beta chain) was found in a study of blood T cell repertoires in COVID-19. Sequenced by immunoSEQ multiplex PCR; TCRdb stores in-frame clones only, minus some. In the table there are about 70,000 clones, approximately 80% of which are singletons. This CDR3 is 14 amino acids long. Germline assignment: CDR1 LNHDA and CDR2 SQIVND (reference sequence). The V and J ends lost 6 bases and 1 base respectively, with 9 bases between them. The sample taken for sequencing was peripheral blood. The chain uses TRBV19 and TRBJ2-2; D unclear. This clonotype was sampled from a man aged 65-85 years who had recovered from COVID-19. CDR3 nucleotide sequence: TGTGCCAGTAGCACTACTGAGAACACCGGGGAGCTGTTTTTT. It translates to CASSTTENTGELFF. Full variable domain (outside the CDR3, taken from reference TRBV19 and TRBJ2-2): DGGITQSPKYLFRKEGQNVTLSCEQNLNHDAMYWYRQDPGQGLRLIYYSQIVNDFQKGDIAEGYSVSREKKESFPLTVTSAQKNPTAFYLCASSTTENTGELFFGEGSRLTVL.